A single sample gave rise to the 19 T cell receptor beta chains below, sequenced in a study of blood T cells in healthy people across ages. Primed by a sample-barcoded 5' primer and a J-beta primer mix, a second PCR proceeded for about 6 to 11 cycles. TCRdb fed the 5' RACE reads into MiXCR, producing one record per CDR3 protein. Of a few hundred thousand distinct CDR3 sequences listed, around 27% were seen once; the top ten hold over 3.5%. The sample also formed part of further work on T cells of mothers and their children.

Sequenced sample: blood. These receptors were obtained from a boy between 2 and 10 years old in good health.

This clonotype was counted ten times or more. The chain is built from TRBV20-1 and TRBJ2-5; 10 bases match TRBD1. The CDR3 has 15 residues. J lost 5 bases, V lost 3 bases, and 9 bases had no gene match. Germline CDR1 is DFQATT and CDR2 is SNEGSKA (reference sequence). The DNA of the CDR3 is TGCAGTGCTAGTCCGACAGGGGGCGCGGGGGAGACCCAGTACTTC. Protein sequence: CSASPTGGAGETQYF.

V and J are TRBV7-9 and TRBJ2-7; 8 positions match TRBD1. Germline CDR1 is SEHNR and CDR2 is FQNEAQ (reference sequence). Trimming removed 0 bases from V and 5 bases from J; junction bases left unmatched: 6. This CDR3 has 15 residues. The CDR3 nucleotides are TGTGCCAGCAGCTTAGCGCTAGGACAGGGCCACGAGCAGTACTTC. Residues: CASSLALGQGHEQYF.

The rearrangement joins TRBV7-2 to TRBJ1-1, with D perhaps matching TRBD1 (5 bases). The CDR3 totals 14 residues. CDR1 is SGHTA and CDR2 is FQGNSA in the germline V gene. V gave up 6 bases and J gave up 3 bases, with 14 bases separating them. CDR3 region: CASRVQAADTEAFF. CDR3 DNA: TGTGCCAGCAGGGTACAGGCTGCGGACACTGAAGCTTTCTTT.

Here the CDR3 DNA reads TGTGCCAGCAGTTTGATCGGACAGGGTTACGAGCAGTACTTC. It codes for CASSLIGQGYEQYF. This chain connects TRBV27 to TRBJ2-5; 8 positions match TRBD1. The DNA end is a closer match to TRBJ2-7, so the J assignment may be wrong. Germline V lookup: CDR1 MNHEY, CDR2 SMNVEV (reference sequence). The CDR3 length is 14 residues.

Turning to this clonotype: A read error may produce the germline difference seen at one junction end. This chain uses TRBV6-5 with TRBJ2-7, with TRBD1 matching over 10 bases. Germline V gene data show CDR1 as MNHEY and CDR2 as SVGAGI. The CDR3 is 15 amino acids. CDR3 sequence (DNA): TGTGCCGGCAGTTTCTTGGGACAGGGGAGCTACGAGCAGTACTTC. Encoded protein: CAGSFLGQGSYEQYF.

In DNA, the CDR3 is TGTGCCAGCAGCCACCCCAGGGTGTTGGGCCAAGAGACCCAGTACTTC. Translation: CASSHPRVLGQETQYF. The chain couples TRBV14 to TRBJ2-5, with a weak D call TRBD1 (5 bases). Germline V gives CDR1 SGHDN, CDR2 FVKESK. V lost 3 bases and J lost 1, with 15 bases in between. The CDR3 covers 16 residues.

Concerning this clonotype: A junction boundary mismatches the germline segment, possibly from a read error. The J gene is TRBJ2-3, the V gene TRBV6-6; 11 bases match TRBD1. Germline lookup yields CDR1 MNHNY and CDR2 SVGAGI (reference sequence). The CDR3 extends over 14 amino acids. In DNA, the CDR3 is TGTGCCAGCACTCATACCGGGACAGGGGGAGTAAGGGAATTT. Protein product: CASTHTGTGGVREF.

CDR3: CASSQDSPGGAEKLFF. DNA of the CDR3: TGCGCCAGCAGCCAAGATAGCCCAGGGGGCGCGGAAAAACTGTTTTTT. The rearrangement links TRBV4-3 to TRBJ1-4; 8 bases match TRBD1. CDR1 is LGHNA, CDR2 YSLEER, per germline. With 0 bases clipped from V and 8 bases from J, the junction kept 8 bases outside the gene matches. The length of the CDR3 is 16 residues.

The V call is TRBV29-1, the J call TRBJ2-3; 8 bases agree with TRBD1. The CDR3 has 13 amino acids. V shed 4 bases, J shed 4 bases, and the junction held 4 bases outside the gene matches. Germline V gives CDR1 SQVTM, CDR2 ANQGSEA. This CDR3 is CSVGTGQSDTQYF. CDR3 sequence (DNA): TGCAGCGTTGGGACAGGGCAATCAGATACGCAGTATTTT.

The J gene is TRBJ2-7, the V gene TRBV7-2, with no clear D. Germline V gives CDR1 SGHTA, CDR2 FQGNSA. CDR3 size: 13 residues. V lost 1 base, J lost 2 bases, and 6 bases lay in between. The CDR3 DNA follows: TGTGCCAGCAGCTTAGAAAGCCCCTACGAGCAGTACTTC. It codes for CASSLESPYEQYF.

This chain connects TRBV19 to TRBJ2-5; D is perhaps TRBD2 (5 bases). Per germline, CDR1 LNHDA and CDR2 SQIVND (reference sequence). The V gene lost 5 bases and the J gene lost 3 bases, with 10 bases spanning the gap. The CDR3 is made up of 13 amino acids. Here the CDR3 DNA reads TGTGCCAGTAGTCGGCTGAGGGAAGAGACCCAGTACTTC. This sequence encodes CASSRLREETQYF.

This clonotype was seen more than once but under ten times. V usage is TRBV6-5 and J usage is TRBJ1-2, with D unclear. In germline, CDR1 is MNHEY, CDR2 SVGAGI. The CDR3 length is 11 residues. V lost 10 bases and J lost 5, with 11 bases in between. In DNA form, the CDR3 reads TGTGCCACCGTGCGGGGTTATGGCTACACCTTC. This gives the protein CATVRGYGYTF.

The gene calls are TRBV7-9 and TRBJ1-1, with a tentative D call TRBD1 (5 bases). CDR3 length equals 15 residues. The V end lost 5 bases, the J end lost 1 base, and 14 bases lay between the germline ends. CDR1 is SEHNR and CDR2 is FQNEAQ in the germline V gene (reference sequence). In DNA form, the CDR3 reads TGTGCCAGCAGCGGGGAAAGTACAGGGAACACTGAAGCTTTCTTT. This codes for CASSGESTGNTEAFF. The full variable domain, with the rest looked up from reference TRBV7-9 and TRBJ1-1, is DTGVSQNPRHKITKRGQNVTFRCDPISEHNRLYWYRQTLGQGPEFLTYFQNEAQLEKSRLLSDRFSAERPKGSFSTLEIQRTEQGDSAMYLCASSGESTGNTEAFFGQGTRLTVV.

The chain employs TRBV23-1 and TRBJ1-1; tentative D call: TRBD1 (5 bases). TRBV23-1 is an open reading frame whose function is uncertain. Trimming cost V 5 bases and J 1 base, with 17 bases left between them. The length of the CDR3 is 16 residues. CDR3 DNA sequence: TGCGCCAGCAGTTGGTCTACGGGACTCCCGAACACTGAAGCTTTCTTT. This translates into CASSWSTGLPNTEAFF.

The chain couples TRBV7-9 to TRBJ2-5; the D call may be TRBD1 or TRBD2 (5 bases each). Near its end, the DNA agrees better with TRBJ2-1, so the J call may be wrong. This CDR3 has 12 residues. In germline, CDR1 is SEHNR, CDR2 FQNEAQ (reference sequence). CDR3 amino acids: CASRLGEDEQFF. Here the CDR3 DNA reads TGTGCCAGCAGATTGGGGGAAGATGAGCAGTTCTTC.

V usage is TRBV18 and J usage is TRBJ2-5, with unresolved D. The J call is doubtful: the DNA matches TRBJ2-7 better. The CDR3 loop spans 13 amino acids. The germline gives CDR1 KGHSH, CDR2 LQKENI. CDR3: CASSPGHGLEQYF. For the CDR3, the DNA is TGTGCCAGCTCACCAGGCCACGGCCTCGAGCAGTACTTC.

The gene calls are TRBV7-9 and TRBJ2-1; 11 bases are shared with TRBD2. Gene TRBJ2-7 matches the end of the DNA better, so the J call may be wrong. The CDR3 sequence is 15 residues long. CDR1 and CDR2 from the germline V gene are SEHNR and FQNEAQ (reference sequence). The CDR3 region is CASSPRLAGLYEQYF. In DNA, the CDR3 is TGTGCCAGCAGTCCTCGACTAGCGGGACTCTACGAGCAGTACTTC.

This clonotype turned up a few times. The rearrangement uses TRBV6-4 and TRBJ2-5; TRBD2 might be the D (6 bases). With the DNA end fitting TRBJ2-1 better, the J assignment may be wrong. Germline-derived CDR1 and CDR2 are MRHNA and SNTAGT. The CDR3 contains 16 residues. CDR3 coding DNA: TGTGCCAGCAGTGACTCGAGTCGGGGTTGGGGAGGTGAGCAGTTCTTC. Amino acids: CASSDSSRGWGGEQFF.

V and J are TRBV25-1 and TRBJ2-4; TRBD1 might be the D (6 bases). The V and J ends lost 1 base and 5 bases respectively, with 18 bases between them. CDR3 length: 17 amino acids. Per the germline V gene, CDR1 is MGHDK and CDR2 is SYGVNS. The CDR3 sequence: CASSEFLSAGAENIQYF. The CDR3 DNA follows: TGTGCCAGCAGTGAATTCTTGTCGGCAGGGGCTGAAAACATTCAGTACTTC.